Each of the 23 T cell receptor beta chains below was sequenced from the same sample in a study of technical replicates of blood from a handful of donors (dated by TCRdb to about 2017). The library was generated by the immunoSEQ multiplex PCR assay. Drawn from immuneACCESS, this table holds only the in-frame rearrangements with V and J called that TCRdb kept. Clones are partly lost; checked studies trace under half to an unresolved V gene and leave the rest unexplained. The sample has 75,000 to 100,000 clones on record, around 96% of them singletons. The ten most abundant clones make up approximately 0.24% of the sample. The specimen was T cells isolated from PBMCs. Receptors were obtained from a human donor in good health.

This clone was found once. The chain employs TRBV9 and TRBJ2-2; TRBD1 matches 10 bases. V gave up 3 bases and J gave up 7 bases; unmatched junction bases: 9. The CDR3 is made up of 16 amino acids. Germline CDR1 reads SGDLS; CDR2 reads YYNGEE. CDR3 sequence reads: CASSAVGTGDFGELFF. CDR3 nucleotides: TGTGCCAGCAGCGCAGTAGGGACAGGGGATTTCGGGGAGCTGTTTTTT.

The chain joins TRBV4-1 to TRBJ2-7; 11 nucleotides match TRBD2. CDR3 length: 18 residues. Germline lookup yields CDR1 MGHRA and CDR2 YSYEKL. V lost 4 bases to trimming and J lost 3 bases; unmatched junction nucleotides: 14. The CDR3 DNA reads TGCGCCAGCAGCCGAGGGGGCTTCCTAGCGGGAGGTCTCTACGAGCAGTACTTC. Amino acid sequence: CASSRGGFLAGGLYEQYF.

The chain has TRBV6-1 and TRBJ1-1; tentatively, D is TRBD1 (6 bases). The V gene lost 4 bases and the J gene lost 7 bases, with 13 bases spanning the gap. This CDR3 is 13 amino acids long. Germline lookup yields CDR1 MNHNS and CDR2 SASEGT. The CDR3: CASSGQEVGEAFF. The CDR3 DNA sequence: TGTGCCAGCAGTGGACAGGAGGTGGGTGAAGCTTTCTTT.

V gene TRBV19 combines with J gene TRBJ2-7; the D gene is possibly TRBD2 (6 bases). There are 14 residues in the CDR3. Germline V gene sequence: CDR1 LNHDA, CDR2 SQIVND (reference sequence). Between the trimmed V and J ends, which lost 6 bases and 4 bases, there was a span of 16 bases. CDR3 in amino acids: CASRGGKTSYEQYF. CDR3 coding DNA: TGTGCCAGTAGGGGGGGAAAAACGTCGTACGAGCAGTACTTC.

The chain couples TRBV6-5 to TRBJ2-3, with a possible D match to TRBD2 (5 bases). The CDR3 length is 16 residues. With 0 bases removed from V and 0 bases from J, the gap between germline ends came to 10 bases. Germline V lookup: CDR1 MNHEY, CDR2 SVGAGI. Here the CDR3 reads CASSYSWTGSTDTQYF. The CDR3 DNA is TGTGCCAGCAGTTACTCGTGGACGGGGAGCACAGATACGCAGTATTTT.

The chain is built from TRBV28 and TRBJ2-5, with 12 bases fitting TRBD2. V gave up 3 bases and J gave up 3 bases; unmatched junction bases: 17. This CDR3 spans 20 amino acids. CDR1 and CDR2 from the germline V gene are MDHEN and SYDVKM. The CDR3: CASSFSASGRVPHTKETQYF. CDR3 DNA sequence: TGTGCCAGCAGTTTCAGTGCTAGCGGGAGGGTCCCCCATACTAAAGAGACCCAGTACTTC.

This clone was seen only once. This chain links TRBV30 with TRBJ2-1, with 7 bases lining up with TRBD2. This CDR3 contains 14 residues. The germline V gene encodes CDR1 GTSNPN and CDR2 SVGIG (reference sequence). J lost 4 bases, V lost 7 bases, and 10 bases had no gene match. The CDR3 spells CALIGGSPYNEQFF. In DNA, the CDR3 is TGTGCCTTAATCGGGGGGAGCCCATACAATGAGCAGTTCTTC.

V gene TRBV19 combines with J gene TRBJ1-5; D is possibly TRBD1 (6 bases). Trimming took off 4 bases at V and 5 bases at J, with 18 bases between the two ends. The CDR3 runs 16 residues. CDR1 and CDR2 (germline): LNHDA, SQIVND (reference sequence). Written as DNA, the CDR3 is TGTGCCAGTAGTACCCTTGGACAGTTATCGGATCAGCCCCAGCATTTT. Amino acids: CASSTLGQLSDQPQHF. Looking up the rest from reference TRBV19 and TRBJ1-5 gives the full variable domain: DGGITQSPKYLFRKEGQNVTLSCEQNLNHDAMYWYRQDPGQGLRLIYYSQIVNDFQKGDIAEGYSVSREKKESFPLTVTSAQKNPTAFYLCASSTLGQLSDQPQHFGDGTRLSIL.

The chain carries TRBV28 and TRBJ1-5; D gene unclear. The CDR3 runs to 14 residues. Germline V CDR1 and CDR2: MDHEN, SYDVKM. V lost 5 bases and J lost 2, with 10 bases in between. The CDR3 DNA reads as TGTGCCAGCAGTCCTGCGGGTGGCAATCAGCCCCAGCATTTT. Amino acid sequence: CASSPAGGNQPQHF.

The CDR3: CSVRPDLGYGYTF. CDR3 nucleotides: TGCAGCGTCCGACCTGACCTAGGCTATGGCTACACCTTC. The chain employs TRBV29-1 and TRBJ1-2, with D unclear. This CDR3 is built from 13 residues. CDR1 SQVTM and CDR2 ANQGSEA come from the germline V gene. Trimming stripped 6 bases from V and 4 bases from J, with 15 bases between.

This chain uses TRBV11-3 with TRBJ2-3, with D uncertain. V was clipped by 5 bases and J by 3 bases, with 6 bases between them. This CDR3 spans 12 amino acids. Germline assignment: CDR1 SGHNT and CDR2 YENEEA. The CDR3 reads CASSPETDTQYF. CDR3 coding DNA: TGTGCCAGCAGCCCGGAGACAGATACGCAGTATTTT.

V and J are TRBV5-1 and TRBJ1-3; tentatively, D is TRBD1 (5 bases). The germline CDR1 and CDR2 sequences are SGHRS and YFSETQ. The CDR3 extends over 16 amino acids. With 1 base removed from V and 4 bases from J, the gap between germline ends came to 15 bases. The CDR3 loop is CASSLYPGGLGNTIYF. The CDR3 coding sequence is TGCGCCAGCAGCTTGTATCCCGGGGGGTTAGGAAACACCATATATTTT.

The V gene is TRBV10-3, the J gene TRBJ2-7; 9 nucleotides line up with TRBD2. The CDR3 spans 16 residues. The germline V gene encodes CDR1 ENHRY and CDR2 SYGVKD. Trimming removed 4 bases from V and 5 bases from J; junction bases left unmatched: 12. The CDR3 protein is CAISGTFSGRVNEQYF. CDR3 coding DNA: TGTGCCATCAGTGGCACTTTTAGCGGGAGAGTAAACGAGCAGTACTTC.

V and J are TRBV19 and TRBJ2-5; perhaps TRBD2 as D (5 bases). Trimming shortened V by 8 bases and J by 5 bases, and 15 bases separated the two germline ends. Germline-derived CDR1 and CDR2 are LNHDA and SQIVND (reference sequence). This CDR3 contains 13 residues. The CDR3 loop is CASSLGGWETQYF. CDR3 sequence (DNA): TGTGCCAGTTCTTTAGGAGGTTGGGAGACCCAGTACTTC. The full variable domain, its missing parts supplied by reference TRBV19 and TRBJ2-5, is DGGITQSPKYLFRKEGQNVTLSCEQNLNHDAMYWYRQDPGQGLRLIYYSQIVNDFQKGDIAEGYSVSREKKESFPLTVTSAQKNPTAFYLCASSLGGWETQYFGPGTRLLVL.

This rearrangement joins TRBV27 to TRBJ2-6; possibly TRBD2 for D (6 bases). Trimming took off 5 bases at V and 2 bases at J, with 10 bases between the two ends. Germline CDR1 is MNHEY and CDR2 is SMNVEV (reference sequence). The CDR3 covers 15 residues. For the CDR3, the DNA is TGTGCCAGCAGTAGTCCGGGAGCTGGGGCCAACGTCCTGACTTTC. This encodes CASSSPGAGANVLTF.

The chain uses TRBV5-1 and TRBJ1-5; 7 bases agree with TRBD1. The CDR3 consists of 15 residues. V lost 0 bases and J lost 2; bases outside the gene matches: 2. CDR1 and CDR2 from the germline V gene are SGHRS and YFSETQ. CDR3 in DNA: TGCGCCAGCAGCTTGGAGGGGGCGCGCAATCAGCCCCAGCATTTT. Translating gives CASSLEGARNQPQHF.

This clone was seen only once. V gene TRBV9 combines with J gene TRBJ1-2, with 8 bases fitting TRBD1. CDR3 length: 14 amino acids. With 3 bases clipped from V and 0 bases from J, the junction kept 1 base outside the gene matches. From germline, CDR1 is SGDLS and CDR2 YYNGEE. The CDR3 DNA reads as TGTGCCAGCAGCGCGGGACAGGCTAACTATGGCTACACCTTC. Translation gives CASSAGQANYGYTF.

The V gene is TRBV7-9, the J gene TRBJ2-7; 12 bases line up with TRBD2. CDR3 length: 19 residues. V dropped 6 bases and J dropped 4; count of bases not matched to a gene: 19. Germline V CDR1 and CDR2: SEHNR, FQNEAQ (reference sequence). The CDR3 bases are TGTGCCAGCAGTCTCAGGACTAGCGGGAAGACCGCTTCCTTTTACGAGCAGTACTTC. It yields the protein CASSLRTSGKTASFYEQYF.

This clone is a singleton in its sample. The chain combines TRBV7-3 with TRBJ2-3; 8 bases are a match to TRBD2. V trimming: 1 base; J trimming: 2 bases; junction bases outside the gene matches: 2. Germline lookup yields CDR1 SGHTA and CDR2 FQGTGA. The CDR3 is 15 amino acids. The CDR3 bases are TGTGCCAGCAGCTTAAGCGGGGGGCTCACAGATACGCAGTATTTT. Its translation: CASSLSGGLTDTQYF.

CDR3 sequence (DNA): TGTGCCAGCAGTCCCCGGACTAGCGGGAGCTACGAGCAGTACTTC. It encodes CASSPRTSGSYEQYF. This sequence joins TRBV6-5 and TRBJ2-7, with 13 bases fitting TRBD2. Losses at the gene ends were 5 bases for V and 3 bases for J; bases not matched to a gene: 4. Germline V gene data show CDR1 as MNHEY and CDR2 as SVGAGI. The CDR3 extends over 15 amino acids.

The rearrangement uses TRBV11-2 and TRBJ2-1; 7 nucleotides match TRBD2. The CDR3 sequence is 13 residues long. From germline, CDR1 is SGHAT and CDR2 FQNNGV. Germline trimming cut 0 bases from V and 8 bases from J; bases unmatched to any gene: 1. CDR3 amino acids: CASSLETSDEQFF. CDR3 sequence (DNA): TGTGCCAGCAGCTTAGAAACTAGCGATGAGCAGTTCTTC. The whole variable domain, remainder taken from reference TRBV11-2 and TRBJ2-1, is EAGVAQSPRYKIIEKRQSVAFWCNPISGHATLYWYQQILGQGPKLLIQFQNNGVVDDSQLPKDRFSAERLKGVDSTLKIQPAKLEDSAVYLCASSLETSDEQFFGPGTRLTVL.

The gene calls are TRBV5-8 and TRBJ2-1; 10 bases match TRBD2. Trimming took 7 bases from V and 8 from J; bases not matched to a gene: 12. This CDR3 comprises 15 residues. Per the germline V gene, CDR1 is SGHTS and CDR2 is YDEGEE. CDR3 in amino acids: CASFPPGLALYEQFF. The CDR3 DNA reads TGTGCCAGCTTCCCTCCGGGACTAGCGTTATATGAGCAGTTCTTC.

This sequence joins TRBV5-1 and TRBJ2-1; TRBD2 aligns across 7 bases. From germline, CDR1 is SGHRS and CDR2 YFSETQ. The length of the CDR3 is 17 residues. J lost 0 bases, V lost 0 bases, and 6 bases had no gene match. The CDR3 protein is CASSLDWAGDSYNEQFF. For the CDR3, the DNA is TGCGCCAGCAGCTTGGATTGGGCGGGAGACTCCTACAATGAGCAGTTCTTC.